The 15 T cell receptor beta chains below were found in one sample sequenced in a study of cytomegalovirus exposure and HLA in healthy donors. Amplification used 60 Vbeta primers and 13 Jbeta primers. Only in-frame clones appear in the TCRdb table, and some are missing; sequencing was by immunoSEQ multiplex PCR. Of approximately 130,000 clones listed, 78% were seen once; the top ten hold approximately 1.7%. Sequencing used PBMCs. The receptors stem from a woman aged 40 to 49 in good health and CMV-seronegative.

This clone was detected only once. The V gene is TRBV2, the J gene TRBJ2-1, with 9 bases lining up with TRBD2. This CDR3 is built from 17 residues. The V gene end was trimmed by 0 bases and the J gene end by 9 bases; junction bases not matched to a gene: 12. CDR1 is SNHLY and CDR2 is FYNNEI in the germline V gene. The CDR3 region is CASSEASGSSGIGEQFF. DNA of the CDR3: TGTGCCAGCAGTGAAGCGTCGGGGTCTAGCGGGATAGGTGAGCAGTTCTTC.

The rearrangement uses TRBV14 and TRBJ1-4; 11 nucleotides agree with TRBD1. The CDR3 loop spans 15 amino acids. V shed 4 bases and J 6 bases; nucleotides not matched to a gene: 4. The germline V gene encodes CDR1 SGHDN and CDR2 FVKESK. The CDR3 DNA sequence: TGTGCCAGCAGCCTTAGGACAGGGGGCGATGAAAAACTGTTTTTT. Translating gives CASSLRTGGDEKLFF.

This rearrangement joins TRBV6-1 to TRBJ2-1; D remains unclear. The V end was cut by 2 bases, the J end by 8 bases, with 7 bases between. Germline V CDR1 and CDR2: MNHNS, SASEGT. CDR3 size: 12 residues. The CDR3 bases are TGTGCCAGCAGTGAAATGAGAGATGAGCAGTTCTTC. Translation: CASSEMRDEQFF.

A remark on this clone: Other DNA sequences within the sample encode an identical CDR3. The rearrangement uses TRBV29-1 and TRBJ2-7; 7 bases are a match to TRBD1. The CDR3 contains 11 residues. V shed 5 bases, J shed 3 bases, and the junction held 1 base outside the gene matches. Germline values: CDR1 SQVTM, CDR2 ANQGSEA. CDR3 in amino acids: CSVRTGYEQYF. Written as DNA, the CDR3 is TGCAGCGTTAGGACAGGCTACGAGCAGTACTTC.

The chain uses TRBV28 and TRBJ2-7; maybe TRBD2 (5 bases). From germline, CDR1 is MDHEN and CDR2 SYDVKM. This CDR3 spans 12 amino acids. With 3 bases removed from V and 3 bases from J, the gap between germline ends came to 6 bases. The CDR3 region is CASSFRDYEQYF. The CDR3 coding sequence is TGTGCCAGCAGTTTCCGGGACTACGAGCAGTACTTC. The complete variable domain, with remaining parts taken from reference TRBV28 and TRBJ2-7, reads DVKVTQSSRYLVKRTGEKVFLECVQDMDHENMFWYRQDPGLGLRLIYFSYDVKMKEKGDIPEGYSVSREKKERFSLILESASTNQTSMYLCASSFRDYEQYFGPGTRLTVT.

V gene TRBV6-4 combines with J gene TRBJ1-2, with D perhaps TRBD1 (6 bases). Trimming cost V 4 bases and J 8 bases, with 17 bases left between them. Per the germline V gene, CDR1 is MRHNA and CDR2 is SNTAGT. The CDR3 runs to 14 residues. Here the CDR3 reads CASSVLGTKYGYTF. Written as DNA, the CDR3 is TGTGCCAGCAGTGTACTCGGGACAAAGTACGGCTACACCTTC.

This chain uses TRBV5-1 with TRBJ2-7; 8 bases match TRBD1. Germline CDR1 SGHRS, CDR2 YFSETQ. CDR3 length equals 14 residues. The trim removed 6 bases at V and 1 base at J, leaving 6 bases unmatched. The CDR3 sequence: CASTDRGGSYEQYF. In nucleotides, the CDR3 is TGCGCCAGCACCGACAGGGGCGGATCCTACGAGCAGTACTTC.

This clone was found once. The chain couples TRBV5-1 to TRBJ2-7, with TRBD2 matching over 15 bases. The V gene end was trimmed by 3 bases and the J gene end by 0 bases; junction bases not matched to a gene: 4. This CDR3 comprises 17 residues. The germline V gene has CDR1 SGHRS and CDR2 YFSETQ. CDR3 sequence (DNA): TGCGCCAGCAGCTGGGGACTAGCGGGAGGAGGCTCCTACGAGCAGTACTTC. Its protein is CASSWGLAGGGSYEQYF.

The CDR3 bases are TGTGCCAGCAGCTTAGCTAGAACTCAAGACGAGCAGTACTTC. Its translation: CASSLARTQDEQYF. This sequence joins TRBV7-2 and TRBJ2-7, with unresolved D. Germline CDR1 and CDR2: SGHTA and FQGNSA. V was trimmed by 0 bases and J by 5 bases, leaving 11 bases between them. This CDR3 has 14 residues.

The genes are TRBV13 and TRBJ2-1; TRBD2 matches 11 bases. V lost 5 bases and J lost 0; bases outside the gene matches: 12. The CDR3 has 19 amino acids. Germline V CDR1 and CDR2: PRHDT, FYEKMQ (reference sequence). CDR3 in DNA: TGTGCCAGCAGCCGTAGACTAGCGGGAACCCGGAGCTCCTACAATGAGCAGTTCTTC. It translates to CASSRRLAGTRSSYNEQFF.

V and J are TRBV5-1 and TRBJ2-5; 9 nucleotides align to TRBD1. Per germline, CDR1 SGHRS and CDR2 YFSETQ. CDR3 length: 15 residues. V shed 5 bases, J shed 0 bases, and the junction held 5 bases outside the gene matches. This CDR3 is CASRRGTGNQETQYF. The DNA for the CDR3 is TGCGCCAGCAGACGGGGGACAGGGAACCAAGAGACCCAGTACTTC. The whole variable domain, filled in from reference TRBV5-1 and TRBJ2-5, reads KAGVTQTPRYLIKTRGQQVTLSCSPISGHRSVSWYQQTPGQGLQFLFEYFSETQRNKGNFPGRFSGRQFSNSRSEMNVSTLELGDSALYLCASRRGTGNQETQYFGPGTRLLVL.

The CDR3 spells CASSERPSYTF. For the CDR3, the DNA is TGTGCCAGCAGCGAGCGACCCTCCTACACCTTC. The rearrangement links TRBV7-2 to TRBJ1-2; no reliable D call. Germline V CDR1 and CDR2: SGHTA, FQGNSA. The germline V and J ends were trimmed by 5 bases and 10 bases, with 11 bases remaining between them. This CDR3 has 11 residues.

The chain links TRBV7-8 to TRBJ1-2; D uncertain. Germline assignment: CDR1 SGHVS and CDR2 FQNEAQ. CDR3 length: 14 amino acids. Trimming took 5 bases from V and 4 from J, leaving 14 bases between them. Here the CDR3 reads CASSAAGGGYGYTF. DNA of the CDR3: TGTGCCAGCAGCGCTGCGGGCGGCGGCTATGGCTACACCTTC.

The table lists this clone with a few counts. CDR3 amino acids: CASSLAFLTGAGELFF. In DNA form, the CDR3 reads TGCGCCAGCAGCTTGGCCTTTCTAACGGGGGCCGGGGAGCTGTTTTTT. J is TRBJ2-2 and V is TRBV5-1, with D maybe TRBD2 (6 bases). The CDR3 covers 16 residues. V shed 0 bases and J shed 6 bases, with 15 bases lying between them. Germline V gene data show CDR1 as SGHRS and CDR2 as YFSETQ.

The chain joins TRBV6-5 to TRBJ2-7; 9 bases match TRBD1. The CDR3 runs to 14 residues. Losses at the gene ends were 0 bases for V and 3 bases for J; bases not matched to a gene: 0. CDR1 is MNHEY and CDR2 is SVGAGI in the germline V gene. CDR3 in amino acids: CASSYSDRGYEQYF. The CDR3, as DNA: TGTGCCAGCAGTTACTCGGACAGGGGCTACGAGCAGTACTTC.